Here is one T cell receptor beta chain with its context. Its binding antigen is unknown. It has no much larger one-base neighbor in the sample; base qualities were not kept. Libraries were prepared through the immunoSEQ multiplex PCR assay. A mixture of 60 forward primers for TCR Vbeta segments and 13 reverse primers for TCR Jbeta segments was used in the multiplex PCR. Amplification of the CDR3 region of rearranged TCR beta genes was performed with a multiplex PCR assay on genomic DNA. On the Illumina HiSeq System, the amplified TCR beta libraries were sequenced as 87-base-pair reads. From the authors' description of their analysis: In a later analysis, tens of millions of unique TCR beta chains were counted across the roughly 670 repertoires, and roughly 9.9 million of these chains were shared by at least two donors. Raw reads were error-corrected and collapsed into unique sequences with a nearest-neighbor algorithm that merged closely related sequences to remove PCR and sequencing errors. Alignment of CDR3 sequences to IMGT reference sequences was used to assign V, D and J gene segments. For a sequence to be retained, a match of at least six nucleotides to both a V gene segment and a J gene segment was required. A rearrangement was called productive if the CDR3 had no stop codons and remained in frame with V and J, and every other rearrangement was called non-productive. CDR3 was defined according to IMGT convention as the region running from the second conserved V-encoded cysteine to the conserved J-encoded phenylalanine. The earlier analysis of 500 to 600 of the donors excluded sequences that lacked an unambiguous match to a single V gene segment. An earlier analysis of several hundred of the donors called V segments functional above 56.7% productive rearrangements and segregating when the between-donor standard deviation exceeded 5%. A statistical classification framework was built to diagnose cytomegalovirus status from the catalog of TCR beta chain sequences. In a later analysis, V and J genes were assigned by comparing TCR nucleotide sequences against IMGT/GENE-DB human TR gene sequences. Using the TCRdist pipeline, a later analysis assigned CDR3 sequences along with most-parsimonious VDJ recombination scenarios. A later analysis defined each TCR beta chain by its CDR3 amino acid sequence plus V-gene family, and excluded reads lacking a unique V-gene family. As a way to deal with suspected cross-contamination and a sequencing artifact, a later analysis dropped 450 to 700 nucleotide sequences that were highly shared and had low generation probability. For each public chain, a later analysis derived a clonal expansion index from normalized ranks of inferred template counts within each repertoire. A later analysis computed generation probabilities with a VDJ recombination model fitted to out-of-frame rearrangements, and checked the results against IGoR. In a later analysis, hypergeometric tests were used to score TCR-TCR, TCR-HLA and TCR-CMV co-occurrence, with a repertoire-size bias correction applied to TCR pairs. A later analysis estimated false discovery rates by permuting HLA or CMV assignments 20 times. In a later analysis, co-occurring TCRs were grouped using DBSCAN, and TCRdist sequence similarity was added for clustering within HLA-allele-positive subsets. For co-occurrence clustering, repertoires with fewer than 30,000 or more than 120,000 public chains were excluded, along with roughly five repertoires with anomalous nucleotide sharing. TCRdb re-hosts the immuneACCESS table, in-frame sequences only. Its copies lack some clones; in the studies checked, an unresolved V gene accounts for under half of them, and the cause for the rest is not known. D and trimming were read from the DNA, whereas the V and J calls and clone size are those reported in that table. The sample table holds about 73,000 clones, of which 65% to 80% were seen once. The ten largest account for approximately 13% of the sample.

The entry originates in a study of cytomegalovirus exposure and HLA in healthy donors (dated 2017 in TCRdb). Looking at the study overall: An earlier analysis of roughly 570 of the donors reported 276 Gb of sequence data and around 120 million unique TCR beta sequences obtained from about 170 million T cells. Around 320 gigabases of sequencing data and 78 million or so unique TCR sequences were included in an early release covering under 650 HLA-typed donors. Of the roughly 400 genotyped donors, over 65% fell in the genetic ancestry cluster associated with self-reported Caucasian donors. The study was designed to test whether signatures of past pathogen exposure could be identified by cataloging public T cell receptors. Using immunosequencing, the study profiled T cell repertoires from fewer than 700 subjects and related those repertoires to cytomegalovirus serostatus. Besides the first cohort of roughly 640 subjects, a separate validation cohort made up of over a hundred different subjects was used. The study combined high-throughput TCR immunosequencing, statistical association of individual TCRs with disease status, and machine learning to predict cytomegalovirus infection status. In a later analysis, previously published TCR beta repertoires from roughly 710 donors were re-analyzed and high-resolution HLA genotyping was added so that TCR occurrence patterns could be studied. In the later analysis, no new phenotypic data were used to find candidate immune exposures; instead, reliance was placed on TCR beta sequences and their occurrence across donors. To decide whether each TCR beta V gene segment behaved as functional or pseudogenic, an earlier analysis of some 600 of the donors relied on high-throughput TCR beta sequencing. Donor age, sex, ethnicity and CMV serostatus were compiled together with the repertoire data. In a later genetic analysis, genome-wide SNP genotypes for about 55% of the 666 donors were used, and that subset was treated as a discovery cohort. Every repertoire in the discovery cohort had been generated on one and the same sequencing platform. HLA typing covered class I and class II loci at four-digit resolution. The number of typed donors differed by locus: 629-630 for A, B, C, DRB1 and DQB1; 522 for DQA1; some 610 for DPA1; and roughly 470 for DPB1. Roughly 5 DR-DQ haplotypes were handled as single units for association and clustering, since linkage in the cohort was strong. On average, around 240,000 unique TCR beta nucleotide sequences were sequenced per donor among fewer than 500 genotyped donors of the cohort, with roughly 18% of those sequences being non-productive. General study outcomes and caveats: When HLA alleles, especially DR and DQ, strongly co-occurred, TCR associations were difficult to assign to individual alleles. A further reported finding was that TCR beta sequences accurately predicted the HLA-A and HLA-B alleles for most subjects in the first cohort. Some IMGT-functional V segments, including TRBV6-2 and TRBV6-3, could not be told apart with the 87-base-pair reads, so those segments were excluded. Immune exposure information for the cohort was limited to CMV serostatus. A later analysis found that HLA-associated TCR beta chains were more clonally expanded and had lower generation probabilities than equally common non-associated chains. A later analysis associated about 16,000 TCR beta sequences with specific HLA alleles at a false discovery rate of 0.05. In a later analysis, several top co-occurrence clusters were reported to appear linked to parvovirus B19, influenza, CMV and Epstein-Barr virus. An earlier analysis of 450 to 750 of the donors showed that most TCR beta V segments appeared in productive rearrangements either about 87% or about 30% of the time, which broadly matched IMGT annotations. Approximately 18 rarely observed V segments, including chromosome 9 orphons, were excluded from the earlier analysis of approximately 500 of the donors because counts were too low. A group of highly shared sequence variants was considered likely to be a technical artifact of the sequencing pipeline. In vitro tests confirmed that a few of the cytomegalovirus-associated TCR beta chains recognize cytomegalovirus antigens. In a later genetic analysis, fewer N-insertions in productive TCRs were reported among donors in an Asian-associated ancestry cluster than the roughly 700-donor mean. Most TCR sequences were observed very rarely across donors, whereas some public TCRs were present in many individuals. Correlated functional status among segregating V segments might reflect linkage disequilibrium, but an unknown experimental factor could not be ruled out. In a later analysis, TCR association rates were found to vary across HLA loci, with the most associated TCRs seen for DRB1 alleles and the fewest for HLA-C alleles. This cohort had only TCR beta chains sequenced, and the lack of alpha or paired-chain data limited which features could be detected. In the study, approximately 160 TCR beta chains were listed as associated with cytomegalovirus. Presence/absence analyses assumed roughly uniform sequencing depth across donors, an assumption that may not hold. Because HLA typing was unavailable for some donors at each locus, only the typed subset was used in association tests. In a later analysis, most CMV-associated TCR beta chains were found to appear HLA-restricted, with HLA associations seemingly driven largely by CMV exposure. V-gene and J-gene trimming of TCR beta chains was associated with a missense DCLRE1C variant in a later genetic analysis, and the association was replicated in an independent cohort. It was suggested by the authors that the approach could potentially be generalized to other disease states and immunological phenotypes. The classifier was reported to diagnose cytomegalovirus status with high specificity and sensitivity in both the original and validation cohorts.

The cysteine opens and the phenylalanine closes a CDR3 of 15 amino acids. Only the CDR3 portion is preserved as DNA: 45 bases, with reading frame beginning at the first base. V is trimmed back by 5 bases and J by 8 bases, and the junction contains 14 bases that no gene match accounts for. The germline V gene provides CDR1 SQVTM and CDR2 ANQGSEA. The cohort comprised under 700 healthy bone marrow donors. At the time of sampling, every cohort member was nominally healthy, though immune exposures that went unrecorded were likely present. The donor tested CMV seronegative and was one of the 352 seronegative cohort members. A peripheral blood sample was collected from each donor, and TCR beta sequencing was performed on peripheral blood mononuclear cells. The Qiagen DNeasy Blood Extraction Kit was used to extract genomic DNA from the blood cell samples.

Sequencing used PBMCs. The receptor was derived from a man between 70 and 80 years old in good health and CMV-seronegative. The rearrangement joined TRBV29-1 to TRBJ1-2; TRBD1 matches 10 bases in the middle. The bases are TGCAGCGTTCTCGGACAGGGGGGCAATAGACAGGGCTACACCTTC. It specifies CSVLGQGGNRQGYTF.